Following are 12 T cell receptor beta chains from one sample sequenced in a study of low-dose radiotherapy and immunotherapy resistance in tumors. The time point here: before trial treatment. Primers targeting TRAV and TRBV primed first-strand cDNA, covering alpha and beta chains. Both a constant-region primer and a V-primer adapter served to amplify TCRs across 20 PCR cycles. TCRdb re-analysed the reads in MiXCR, keeping a single row per CDR3 protein. This sample has some 60,000 distinct CDR3 sequences, with around 27% found just once. Specimen: PBMCs, collected before treatment. Every receptor here comes from a male donor with rectosigmoid adenocarcinoma.

This clonotype was found a few times. In nucleotides, the CDR3 is TGTGCCAGTAGTATTAGGTTGGGGGCGAACACCGGGGAGCTGTTTTTT. Its translation is CASSIRLGANTGELFF. The rearrangement joins TRBV19 to TRBJ2-2; possibly TRBD1 or TRBD2 for D (5 bases each). This CDR3 has 16 residues. Germline lookup yields CDR1 LNHDA and CDR2 SQIVND (reference sequence). Trimming stripped 3 bases from V and 0 bases from J, with 11 bases between.

This clonotype came up many times. The V and J genes are TRBV7-2 and TRBJ2-3, with D unresolved. Trimming pared 4 bases from V and 1 base from J, leaving 6 bases between. The CDR3 has 13 amino acids. Germline-derived CDR1 and CDR2 are SGHTA and FQGNSA. The CDR3 coding sequence is TGTGCCAGCAGCTCCGACCGCACAGATACGCAGTATTTT. It is translated as CASSSDRTDTQYF.

As to this clonotype: A much larger clone lies one base from this, so it may be a read error. V is TRBV6-5 and J is TRBJ1-4, with D uncertain. CDR3 size: 14 residues. Germline V CDR1 and CDR2: MNHEY, SVGAGI. V was shortened by 0 bases and J by 4 bases, with 6 bases between the two germline ends. The CDR3 sequence: CASSYSRRNEKLFF. The CDR3 bases are TGTGCCAGCAGTTACTCGAGGCGTAATGAAAAACTGTTTTTT.

The table lists this clonotype with many counts. At one of its ends the junction is not consistent with the germline gene, which may arise from a read error. The chain joins TRBV28 to TRBJ2-2, with D possibly TRBD1 on 6 matching bases. The CDR3 spans 16 residues. Germline CDR1 MDHEN, CDR2 SYDVKM. CDR3 loop: CASSYSRTPGAGELFF. CDR3 DNA: TGCGCCAGCAGTTACTCGCGGACCCCAGGGGCCGGGGAGCTGTTTTTT.

This clonotype showed up just a few times. V gene TRBV5-4 combines with J gene TRBJ2-6, with 7 positions matching TRBD1. The CDR3 is 18 amino acids. Germline V gene sequence: CDR1 SGHNT, CDR2 YYREEE (reference sequence). With 3 bases clipped from V and 3 bases from J, the junction kept 12 bases outside the gene matches. The CDR3 DNA reads as TGTGCCAGCAGCTCTGGTGGGACAGCTGGAGGTGGGGCCAACGTCCTGACTTTC. Its protein product is CASSSGGTAGGGANVLTF.

The table lists this clonotype with many counts. This chain connects TRBV6-2 or TRBV6-3 to TRBJ2-2, with TRBD2 matching 7 bases. Germline V gene data show CDR1 as MNHEY and CDR2 as SVGEGT. The ends lost 8 bases at V and 0 bases at J; junction bases unmatched: 6. This CDR3 comprises 15 residues. The CDR3 spells CASGWGGSNTGELFF. The CDR3 DNA follows: TGTGCCAGCGGATGGGGAGGGTCGAACACCGGGGAGCTGTTTTTT.

This clonotype was found many times. V and J are TRBV19 and TRBJ2-7; D not certain. Between the trimmed V and J ends, which lost 3 bases and 3 bases, there was a span of 15 bases. Germline loops: CDR1 LNHDA, CDR2 SQIVND (reference sequence). This CDR3 spans 15 amino acids. The CDR3 region has the DNA TGTGCCAGTAGTATTCAGGTACAAAGTCACTACGAGCAGTACTTC. This gives the protein CASSIQVQSHYEQYF.

The gene calls are TRBV5-4 and TRBJ1-2, with TRBD1 matching 10 bases. Germline V gene lookup returns CDR1 SGHNT and CDR2 YYREEE (reference sequence). J gave up 9 bases and V 0 bases, and 5 bases lay outside the gene matches. This CDR3 is 14 amino acids long. In DNA, the CDR3 is TGTGCCAGCAGCTTGGGACAGGGGGCCGGTCGCTACACCTTC. This sequence encodes CASSLGQGAGRYTF.

This clonotype was recorded many times. The V and J genes are TRBV20-1 and TRBJ1-2; 9 bases align to TRBD1. The CDR3 sequence is 14 residues long. The germline V gene has CDR1 DFQATT and CDR2 SNEGSKA (reference sequence). V gave up 7 bases and J gave up 7 bases; unmatched junction bases: 13. Here the CDR3 reads CSGNFGQGIGGYTF. The CDR3 DNA sequence: TGCAGTGGCAACTTTGGACAGGGGATAGGTGGCTACACCTTC.

This clonotype was detected many times. The chain combines TRBV28 with TRBJ2-5; weak D call: TRBD1 (6 bases). V dropped 5 bases and J dropped 5 bases, with 12 bases sitting between them. The CDR3 runs 13 residues. Germline V gene data show CDR1 as MDHEN and CDR2 as SYDVKM. CDR3 residues: CASSGGQTETQYF. The DNA of the CDR3 is TGTGCCAGCAGTGGAGGACAGACGGAGACCCAGTACTTC.

For this clonotype: A far larger clone is one base from this, pointing to a likely read error. The V and J genes are TRBV6-8 and TRBJ2-5; D is unresolved. This CDR3 is 13 amino acids long. Germline lookup yields CDR1 MNHGY and CDR2 SAAAGT. DNA for the CDR3: TGTGCCAGCACCAGACTGCGCCAAGAGACCCAGAACTTC. As protein: CASTRLRQETQNF.

In this sample, this clonotype turned up many times. The rearrangement joins TRBV6-5 to TRBJ2-7; the match to TRBD2 covers 7 bases. CDR1 MNHEY and CDR2 SVGAGI come from the germline V gene. This CDR3 comprises 14 residues. Germline trimming cut 2 bases from V and 6 bases from J; bases unmatched to any gene: 7. CDR3 bases: TGTGCCAGCAGTTACCCCCCAGGGAGGGGCGAGCAGTACTTC. Translated, it gives CASSYPPGRGEQYF.